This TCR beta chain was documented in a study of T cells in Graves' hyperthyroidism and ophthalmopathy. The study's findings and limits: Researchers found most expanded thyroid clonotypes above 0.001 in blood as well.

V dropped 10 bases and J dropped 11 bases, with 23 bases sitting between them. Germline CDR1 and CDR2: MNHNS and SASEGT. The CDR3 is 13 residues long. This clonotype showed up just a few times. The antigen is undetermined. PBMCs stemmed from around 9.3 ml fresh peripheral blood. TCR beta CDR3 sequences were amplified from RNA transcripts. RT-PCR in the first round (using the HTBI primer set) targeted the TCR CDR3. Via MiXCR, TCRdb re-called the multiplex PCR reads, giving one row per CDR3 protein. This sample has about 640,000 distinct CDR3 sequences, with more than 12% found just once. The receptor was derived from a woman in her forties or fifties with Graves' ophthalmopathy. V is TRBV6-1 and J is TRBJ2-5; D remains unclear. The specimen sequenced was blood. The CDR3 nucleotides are TGTGCCACCACGACCCCGGCGTTGGATGCTCAGTACTTC. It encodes CATTTPALDAQYF.